The T cell receptor (beta chain) under discussion was sequenced for a study of low-dose radiotherapy and immunotherapy resistance in tumors. Study-wide background: Intravenous ipilimumab 1 mg/kg every six weeks was given with nivolumab 240 mg every two weeks.

Germline loops: CDR1 SGDLS, CDR2 YYNGEE. The V end was cut by 4 bases, the J end by 7 bases, with 15 bases between. The CDR3 is 15 amino acids. TRAV- and TRBV-specific primers were used for first-strand cDNA, which covered alpha and beta chains. A constant-region primer paired with the V-primer adapter amplified TCRs over approximately 19 PCR cycles. TCRdb redid the calling of the reads with MiXCR, one entry per CDR3 protein. The sample lists approximately 70,000 distinct CDR3 sequences, roughly 31% occurring once. Sample time point: before trial treatment. Donors were dosed with nivolumab and ipilimumab; they also received aspirin, low-dose cyclophosphamide and low-dose radiotherapy.

The sequences come from PBMCs, collected before treatment. This chain links TRBV9 with TRBJ1-6; a possible D gene is TRBD1 (5 bases). The origin of this receptor is a female donor with ovarian cancer. The CDR3 nucleotides read TGTGCCAGCAGCCCGCGAGGGGTCGGCAATTCACCCCTCCACTTT. Amino acids: CASSPRGVGNSPLHF.